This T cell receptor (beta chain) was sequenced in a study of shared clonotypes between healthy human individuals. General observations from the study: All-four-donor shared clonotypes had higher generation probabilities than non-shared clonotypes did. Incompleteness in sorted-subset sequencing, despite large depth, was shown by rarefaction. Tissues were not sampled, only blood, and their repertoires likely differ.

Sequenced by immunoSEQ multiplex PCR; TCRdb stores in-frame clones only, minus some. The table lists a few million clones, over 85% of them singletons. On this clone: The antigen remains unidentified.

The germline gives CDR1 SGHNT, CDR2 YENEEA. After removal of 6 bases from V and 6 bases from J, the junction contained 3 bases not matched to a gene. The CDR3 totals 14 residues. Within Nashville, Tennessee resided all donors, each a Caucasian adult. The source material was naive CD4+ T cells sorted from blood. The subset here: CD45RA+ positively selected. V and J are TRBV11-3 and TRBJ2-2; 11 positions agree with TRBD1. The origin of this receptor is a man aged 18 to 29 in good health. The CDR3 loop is CASSRDRGAGELFF. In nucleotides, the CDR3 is TGTGCCAGCAGTCGGGACAGGGGGGCCGGGGAGCTGTTTTTT.